The present T cell receptor (beta chain) was sequenced within a study of T cell clones after liver transplantation. Study details: Immunosuppression withdrawal was tried within 2 years after liver transplantation in this trial. TCRbeta sequencing after a pre-transplant mixed lymphocyte reaction identified graft-donor-reactive clones, later tracked in post-transplant blood. Samples came pre-transplant, pre-randomization before withdrawal, and post-randomization after withdrawal ended.

Germline assignment: CDR1 MDHEN and CDR2 SYDVKM. V shed 5 bases and J shed 6 bases, with 15 bases lying between them. The CDR3 contains 14 residues. This clone showed up just once. Thawed unstimulated PBMCs were FACS-sorted by CD3, CD4 and CD8 into two populations. Data came from immunoSEQ multiplex PCR; TCRdb stores just in-frame clones and leaves some out. The table records around 100,000 clones, 82% of them present only once. This sequence was found in a human donor who received a liver transplant. This chain connects TRBV28 to TRBJ2-3; D not resolved. Sequenced here: CD4+ T cells from blood, sampled before liver transplant. The CDR3 sequence is CASSLLVQQDTQYF. The DNA of the CDR3 is TGTGCCAGCAGTCTCCTAGTCCAGCAGGATACGCAGTATTTT.